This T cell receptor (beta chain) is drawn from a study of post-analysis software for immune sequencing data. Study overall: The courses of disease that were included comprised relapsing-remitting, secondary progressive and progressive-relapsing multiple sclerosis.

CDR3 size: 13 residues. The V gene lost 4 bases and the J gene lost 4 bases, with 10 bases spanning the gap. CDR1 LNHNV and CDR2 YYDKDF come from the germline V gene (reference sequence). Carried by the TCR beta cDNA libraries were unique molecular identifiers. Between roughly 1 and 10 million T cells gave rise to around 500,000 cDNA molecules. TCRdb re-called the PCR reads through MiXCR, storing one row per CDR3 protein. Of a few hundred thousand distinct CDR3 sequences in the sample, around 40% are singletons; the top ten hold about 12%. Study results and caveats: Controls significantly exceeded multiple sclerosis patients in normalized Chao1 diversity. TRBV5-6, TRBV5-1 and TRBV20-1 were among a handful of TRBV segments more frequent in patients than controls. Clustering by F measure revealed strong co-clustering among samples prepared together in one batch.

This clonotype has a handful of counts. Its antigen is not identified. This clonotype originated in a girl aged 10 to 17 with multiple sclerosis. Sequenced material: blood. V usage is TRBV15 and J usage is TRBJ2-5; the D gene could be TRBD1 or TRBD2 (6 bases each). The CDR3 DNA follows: TGTGCCACCAGCATTGGGGGGCGAGAGACCCAGTACTTC. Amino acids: CATSIGGRETQYF.